This note documents a single TCR beta chain sequence. As yet, its antigen is unknown. It was by 5'RACE template switching with UMIs that TCR beta cDNA was made. TCRdb processed the 5' RACE reads again and assigns one entry to each CDR3 protein, with no DNA. This sample lists about 460,000 distinct CDR3 sequences; its ten largest clones have over 1.3%. This sample is drawn from a study of T cells expressing NK-cell markers. In the study overall: According to the study, TCR beta repertoires originated from sorted CD3+CD56+NKG2C+, CD3+CD56+NKG2C- and CD3+CD56-NKG2C+ T cells. Seven of the eight sequenced donors were classified as HCMV-seropositive, and one was classified as seronegative.

Germline CDR1 reads MNHNS; CDR2 reads SASEGT. The CDR3 sequence is 15 residues long. General observations from the study: More than 5 donors carried dominant NKG2C+ clonotypes that made up about 1.0-7.5% of their CD8+ T cells.

The origin of this receptor is a woman aged 45-65 years in good health. The J gene is TRBJ2-1, the V gene TRBV6-1; TCRdb's D call, TRBD2, is unchecked because there is no DNA. Sequencing used blood T cells: a sorted CD56 or NKG2C T cell subset, CD4+ or CD8+ T cells, or bulk PBMC T cells (not recorded which). The CDR3 region is CASSATSAGLEEQFF.